This record looks at one T cell receptor beta chain sequence and its context. This sample is part of a study of T cells in Graves' hyperthyroidism and ophthalmopathy. Ophthalmopathy patients all had a Clinical Activity Score of at least 3, a NOSPECS grade of at least 4 and disease under 3 months old. From 10 ml of fresh peripheral blood, PBMCs were isolated. The germline V and J ends were trimmed by 3 bases and 4 bases, with 9 bases remaining between them. This CDR3 is built from 12 residues. Germline V gives CDR1 DFQATT, CDR2 SNEGSKA (reference sequence). Amplification of TCR beta CDR3 regions was performed using RNA transcripts as template. The HTBI set primed first-round TCR CDR3 RT-PCR. TCRdb re-called the multiplex PCR reads through MiXCR, storing one row per CDR3 protein. The sample records around 360,000 distinct CDR3 sequences, 12% to 15% being singletons.

Sequenced: blood. The TCR originated in a woman aged 55-75 years with Graves' ophthalmopathy. This rearrangement joins TRBV20-1 to TRBJ2-5, with D hard to call. The CDR3 bases are TGCAGTGCTAGTGAGCGCACAGAGACCCAGTACTTC. Amino acid sequence: CSASERTETQYF.